This passage covers 20 T cell receptor beta chains from one sample sequenced in a study of blood T cell repertoires in COVID-19. Measured with immunoSEQ multiplex PCR; TCRdb has only the in-frame clones, and not every one. The sample has around 290,000 clones, 75% to 90% seen once; the top ten hold about 12%. Material: peripheral blood. All receptors derive from a woman aged 70 to 79 with COVID-19, enrolled during active disease.

The chain has TRBV9 and TRBJ2-4, with a weak D call TRBD1 (6 bases). Trimming removed 3 bases from V and 0 bases from J, with 13 bases in between. This CDR3 has 16 residues. Germline assignment: CDR1 SGDLS and CDR2 YYNGEE. The CDR3 here is CASSDGDILAKNIQYF. DNA of the CDR3: TGTGCCAGCAGCGACGGGGACATTCTAGCCAAAAACATTCAGTACTTC.

The chain carries TRBV5-1 and TRBJ1-2; 7 positions match TRBD1. The CDR3 is 11 amino acids. CDR1 SGHRS and CDR2 YFSETQ come from the germline V gene. V was clipped by 4 bases and J by 10 bases; unmatched bases: 4. In DNA, the CDR3 is TGCGCCAGCAGCATGGACAGGCACTACACCTTC. It is translated as CASSMDRHYTF.

J is TRBJ2-3 and V is TRBV3-1 (or the pseudogene TRBV3-2); TRBD2 might be the D (5 bases). The V gene lost 4 bases and the J gene lost 4 bases, with 12 bases spanning the gap. The germline gives CDR1 LGHDT, CDR2 YNNKEL (reference sequence). CDR3 length equals 14 residues. The CDR3 DNA is TGTGCCAGCAGCCCCCGGGAAGCGCCAGATACGCAGTATTTT. Residues: CASSPREAPDTQYF.

The V and J genes are TRBV27 and TRBJ2-6, with 7 bases fitting TRBD1. CDR1 and CDR2 from the germline V gene are MNHEY and SMNVEV (reference sequence). V trimming: 4 bases; J trimming: 2 bases; junction bases outside the gene matches: 2. The CDR3 has 15 amino acids. In DNA form, the CDR3 reads TGTGCCAGCAGTTCAAGGGGGCCTGGGGCCAACGTCCTGACTTTC. Translated, it gives CASSSRGPGANVLTF.

The J gene is TRBJ1-2, the V gene TRBV18, with D maybe TRBD1 (5 bases). CDR3 size: 15 residues. V shed 4 bases and J shed 4 bases, with 16 bases lying between them. CDR1 and CDR2 (germline): KGHSH, LQKENI. CDR3 bases: TGTGCCAGCTCACGCGACAGCCATCAACTCTATGGCTACACCTTC. This encodes CASSRDSHQLYGYTF. The entire variable domain, with the rest obtained from reference TRBV18 and TRBJ1-2, is as follows: NAGVMQNPRHLVRRRGQEARLRCSPMKGHSHVYWYRQLPEEGLKFMVYLQKENIIDESGMPKERFSAEFPKEGPSILRIQQVVRGDSAAYFCASSRDSHQLYGYTFGSGTRLTVV.

The chain joins TRBV19 to TRBJ1-1; D is perhaps TRBD1 (5 bases). Trimming shortened V by 7 bases and J by 0 bases, and 9 bases separated the two germline ends. Germline loops: CDR1 LNHDA, CDR2 SQIVND (reference sequence). This CDR3 has 13 residues. CDR3 amino acids: CASNPTVNTEAFF. CDR3 coding DNA: TGTGCCAGTAACCCGACAGTGAACACTGAAGCTTTCTTT.

This chain joins TRBV7-2 and TRBJ2-2; TRBD1 matches 9 bases. CDR3 size: 17 residues. The germline CDR1 and CDR2 sequences are SGHTA and FQGNSA. J lost 7 bases, V lost 2 bases, and 11 bases had no gene match. CDR3 protein: CASSLPTGGAGIGELFF. The CDR3 DNA sequence: TGTGCCAGCAGCTTACCAACAGGGGGCGCGGGTATCGGGGAGCTGTTTTTT.

The gene calls are TRBV19 and TRBJ2-7, with 10 bases aligning to TRBD1. Unmatched junction bases numbered 8, after V lost 5 bases and J lost 4 bases. CDR1 is LNHDA and CDR2 is SQIVND in the germline V gene (reference sequence). CDR3 size: 15 residues. CDR3 amino acids: CASSAGTGDPYEQYF. CDR3 DNA sequence: TGTGCCAGTAGTGCCGGGACAGGGGACCCTTACGAGCAGTACTTC.

The table lists this clone with a few counts. The gene calls are TRBV27 and TRBJ1-4; TRBD1 aligns across 7 bases. From germline, CDR1 is MNHEY and CDR2 SMNVEV (reference sequence). The V segment lost 6 bases and the J segment 0 bases; nucleotides outside the gene matches: 7. The length of the CDR3 is 16 residues. CDR3 sequence: CASRTDRLATNEKLFF. CDR3 nucleotide sequence: TGTGCCAGCAGGACGGACAGGCTTGCAACTAATGAAAAACTGTTTTTT.

The rearrangement uses TRBV6-6 and TRBJ1-1; D call uncertain. The CDR3 sequence is 14 residues long. The germline CDR1 and CDR2 sequences are MNHNY and SVGAGI (reference sequence). V gave up 5 bases and J gave up 5 bases, with 15 bases separating them. The CDR3 nucleotides are TGTGCCAGCAGTCCACCTGAGAGGGCAACTGAAGCTTTCTTT. Its translation is CASSPPERATEAFF.

The chain employs TRBV5-1 and TRBJ2-7; 8 bases map to TRBD1. The CDR3 contains 15 residues. J lost 3 bases, V lost 3 bases, and 8 bases had no gene match. CDR1 and CDR2 (germline): SGHRS, YFSETQ. DNA for the CDR3: TGCGCCAGCAGCTCGGGACAGGCGATAAGCTACGAGCAGTACTTC. Its translation: CASSSGQAISYEQYF.

The chain links TRBV9 to TRBJ1-3; a weak D match, TRBD1 (5 bases). CDR1 and CDR2 from the germline V gene are SGDLS and YYNGEE. Trimming pared 0 bases from V and 0 bases from J, leaving 7 bases between. CDR3 size: 15 residues. CDR3: CASSVGTSSGNTIYF. The CDR3 bases are TGTGCCAGCAGCGTAGGGACAAGCTCTGGAAACACCATATATTTT.

The chain combines TRBV27 with TRBJ2-3; D is unresolved. Germline CDR1 and CDR2: MNHEY and SMNVEV (reference sequence). The CDR3 runs 13 residues. Trimming pared 1 base from V and 4 bases from J, leaving 6 bases between. The CDR3 protein is CASSLYIADTQYF. In DNA form, the CDR3 reads TGTGCCAGCAGTTTATATATTGCAGATACGCAGTATTTT.

This clone was observed a few times. V usage is TRBV19 and J usage is TRBJ2-6; 12 bases are a match to TRBD1. Germline loops: CDR1 LNHDA, CDR2 SQIVND (reference sequence). The V segment lost 8 bases and the J segment 2 bases; nucleotides outside the gene matches: 7. CDR3 length: 17 amino acids. CDR3 sequence: CASGRGQGAPGANVLTF. In DNA form, the CDR3 reads TGTGCCAGTGGTCGGGGACAGGGGGCACCTGGGGCCAACGTCCTGACTTTC.

V usage is TRBV11-2 and J usage is TRBJ1-2; 11 nucleotides align to TRBD1. Germline trimming cut 5 bases from V and 8 bases from J; bases unmatched to any gene: 7. This CDR3 spans 14 amino acids. Germline assignment: CDR1 SGHAT and CDR2 FQNNGV. CDR3 nucleotides: TGTGCCAGCAGCAAGGGACAGGGGGAGAGGGGCTACACCTTC. It translates to CASSKGQGERGYTF.

This clone was detected a few times. The J gene is TRBJ1-2, the V gene TRBV2; tentatively, D is TRBD1 (5 bases). CDR1 and CDR2 from the germline V gene are SNHLY and FYNNEI. V was trimmed by 2 bases and J by 1 base, leaving 14 bases between them. The CDR3 loop spans 16 amino acids. CDR3 DNA: TGTGCCAGCAGTGAACAGGGTGGGGCCCTTAACTATGGCTACACCTTC. Its translation: CASSEQGGALNYGYTF.

The chain recombines TRBV5-1 with TRBJ2-2, with D possibly matching TRBD2 (5 bases). The V and J ends lost 4 bases and 5 bases respectively, with 15 bases between them. Per the germline V gene, CDR1 is SGHRS and CDR2 is YFSETQ. The length of the CDR3 is 15 residues. Here the CDR3 reads CASSPGVRDTGELFF. CDR3 bases: TGCGCCAGCAGCCCCGGGGTTAGAGATACCGGGGAGCTGTTTTTT.

The V call is TRBV10-3, the J call TRBJ1-1; D is perhaps TRBD1 (6 bases). Germline loops: CDR1 ENHRY, CDR2 SYGVKD. The length of the CDR3 is 16 residues. Trimming took 5 bases from V and 0 from J, leaving 16 bases between them. This chain's CDR3 is CAISRQGGQLNTEAFF. CDR3 DNA sequence: TGTGCCATCAGTAGACAAGGCGGACAGCTGAACACTGAAGCTTTCTTT.

The genes are TRBV6-1 and TRBJ2-3, with D maybe TRBD1 (6 bases). The CDR3 extends over 17 amino acids. Trimming shortened V by 3 bases and J by 0 bases, and 16 bases separated the two germline ends. Germline CDR1 MNHNS, CDR2 SASEGT. Written as DNA, the CDR3 is TGTGCCAGCAGTGAGTGGGACACTAGTCGTAGCACAGATACGCAGTATTTT. The encoded protein is CASSEWDTSRSTDTQYF.

This rearrangement joins TRBV5-1 to TRBJ2-7, with 10 bases that match TRBD2. Per germline, CDR1 SGHRS and CDR2 YFSETQ. The CDR3 spans 15 residues. V gave up 2 bases and J gave up 7 bases; unmatched junction bases: 9. CDR3 nucleotide sequence: TGCGCCAGCAGCTTTGGAGCGGGGGGGCCTCGGGAGCAGTACTTC. It codes for CASSFGAGGPREQYF. The full variable domain, completed using reference TRBV5-1 and TRBJ2-7, is KAGVTQTPRYLIKTRGQQVTLSCSPISGHRSVSWYQQTPGQGLQFLFEYFSETQRNKGNFPGRFSGRQFSNSRSEMNVSTLELGDSALYLCASSFGAGGPREQYFGPGTRLTVT.